The clone carrying this TCR beta chain was counted many times. For TCRbeta, the library was prepared with unique molecular identifiers. TCRdb independently ran MiXCR on the PCR reads; one entry per CDR3 protein. The sample lists about 350,000 distinct CDR3 sequences; less than 15% were seen once. The V and J ends lost 5 bases and 2 bases respectively, with 23 bases between them. This CDR3 spans 18 amino acids. Germline assignment: CDR1 SGHRS and CDR2 YFSETQ. The record originates from a study of T-cell reconstitution after alpha-beta-depleted transplantation in children. The source material was PBMCs, sampled from the stem cell graft. The chain has TRBV5-1 and TRBJ2-4, with D possibly being TRBD2 (6 bases). This clonotype was sampled from a human donor who donated a stem cell graft to a child with Fanconi anemia. CDR3 sequence (DNA): TGCGCCAGCAGGAAAAGGGAGGCCGATGACGGGCCCAAAAACATTCAGTACTTC. Translation: CASRKREADDGPKNIQYF.